The clone carrying this T cell receptor (beta chain) was detected many times. What it binds is unknown. Germline V lookup: CDR1 SGHVS, CDR2 FNYEAQ. After removal of 1 base from V and 3 bases from J, the junction contained 9 bases not matched to a gene. The CDR3 spans 18 residues. This sample's time point: patch test 3, about 24 weeks after DPC sensitization. Noted treatment: therapeutic diphenylcyclopropenone sensitization with weekly scalp DPC. Alopecia patients deemed DPC-suitable, aged 18 to 70, excluding pregnancy. Original processing methods: Per-sample TCR counts ranged from roughly 23,224 to 750,000, median roughly 98,000. TCRdb recomputed calls from the RACE reads with MiXCR, one row per CDR3 protein. These V and J calls originate from TCRdb's pipeline instead of the authors' own analysis. In the table there are 55,000 to 75,000 distinct CDR3 sequences, approximately 13% of which are singletons.

The sample originates from a study of human T cells and chemical hapten exposure. Overall study findings and caveats: With alopecia, donors may have immune responses unlike healthy people's.

The input for sequencing was whole blood, taken in connection with sensitization to the hapten diphenylcyclopropenone (DPC). The rearrangement joins TRBV7-6 to TRBJ2-2; 9 nucleotides line up with TRBD1. The sequence derives from a man aged 30 to 39 with alopecia areata. Some clones in this sample may be carry-over from other donors' samples. This CDR3 is CASSLEVYGQGYTGELFF. CDR3 DNA: TGTGCCAGCAGCTTAGAGGTCTACGGACAGGGGTACACCGGGGAGCTGTTTTTT.